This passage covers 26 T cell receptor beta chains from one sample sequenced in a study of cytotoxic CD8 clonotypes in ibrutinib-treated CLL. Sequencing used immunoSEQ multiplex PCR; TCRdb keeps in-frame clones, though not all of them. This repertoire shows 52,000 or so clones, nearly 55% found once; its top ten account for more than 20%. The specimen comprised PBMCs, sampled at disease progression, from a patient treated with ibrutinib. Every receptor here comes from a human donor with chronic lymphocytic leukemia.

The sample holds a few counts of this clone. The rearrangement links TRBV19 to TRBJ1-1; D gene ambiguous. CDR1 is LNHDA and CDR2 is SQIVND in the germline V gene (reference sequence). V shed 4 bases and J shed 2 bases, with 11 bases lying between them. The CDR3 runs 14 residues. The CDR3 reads CASSTSLGNTEAFF. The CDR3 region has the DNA TGTGCCAGTAGTACCTCCCTAGGTAACACTGAAGCTTTCTTT.

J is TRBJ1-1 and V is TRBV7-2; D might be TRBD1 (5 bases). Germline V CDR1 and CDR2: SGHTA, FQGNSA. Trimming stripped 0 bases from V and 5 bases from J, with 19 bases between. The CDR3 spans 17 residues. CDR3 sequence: CASSLAGGKLVRTEAFF. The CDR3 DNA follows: TGTGCCAGCAGCTTAGCCGGGGGGAAGTTGGTGCGGACTGAAGCTTTCTTT.

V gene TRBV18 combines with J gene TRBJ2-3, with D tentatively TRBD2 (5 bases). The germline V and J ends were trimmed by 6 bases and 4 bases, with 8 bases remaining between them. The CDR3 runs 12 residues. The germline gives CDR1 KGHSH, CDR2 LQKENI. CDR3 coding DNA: TGTGCCAGCTCTACCGGGGCAGATACGCAGTATTTT. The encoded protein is CASSTGADTQYF.

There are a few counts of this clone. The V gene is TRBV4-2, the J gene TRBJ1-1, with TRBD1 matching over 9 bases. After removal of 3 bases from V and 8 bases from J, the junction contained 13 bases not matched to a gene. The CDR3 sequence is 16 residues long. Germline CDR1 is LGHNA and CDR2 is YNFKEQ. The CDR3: CASSQAPGTGSSEAFF. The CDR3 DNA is TGTGCCAGCAGCCAGGCCCCGGGGACAGGGTCGTCCGAAGCTTTCTTT.

CDR3: CASRSGLGEQYF. The DNA for the CDR3 is TGCGCCAGCAGATCCGGACTCGGCGAGCAGTACTTC. This rearrangement joins TRBV5-1 to TRBJ2-7, with a possible D match to TRBD2 (5 bases). The CDR3 totals 12 residues. Trimming left V 5 bases short and J 6 bases short, with 12 bases between. In germline, CDR1 is SGHRS, CDR2 YFSETQ.

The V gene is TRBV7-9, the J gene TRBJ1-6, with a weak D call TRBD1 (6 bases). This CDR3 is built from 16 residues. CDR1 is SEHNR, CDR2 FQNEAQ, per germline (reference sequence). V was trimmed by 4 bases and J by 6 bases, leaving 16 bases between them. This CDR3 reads CASSSTRQVTNSPLHF. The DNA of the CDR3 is TGTGCCAGCAGCTCGACCCGACAGGTTACTAATTCACCCCTCCACTTT.

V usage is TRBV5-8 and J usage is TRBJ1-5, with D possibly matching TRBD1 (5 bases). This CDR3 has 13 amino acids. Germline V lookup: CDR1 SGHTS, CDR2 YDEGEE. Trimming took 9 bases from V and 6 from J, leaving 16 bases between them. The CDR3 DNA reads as TGTGCCACCGAAACAGGCCTCGGTCAGCCCCAGCATTTT. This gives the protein CATETGLGQPQHF.

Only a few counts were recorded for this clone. The CDR3 is CASSQEPLAGANTGELFF. In DNA form, the CDR3 reads TGCGCCAGCAGCCAAGAACCCTTGGCAGGGGCAAACACCGGGGAGCTGTTTTTT. The J gene is TRBJ2-2, the V gene TRBV4-1; D may be TRBD1 (6 bases). From germline, CDR1 is MGHRA and CDR2 YSYEKL. V lost 0 bases and J 2 bases, leaving 16 bases between the germline ends. The CDR3 is made up of 18 amino acids.

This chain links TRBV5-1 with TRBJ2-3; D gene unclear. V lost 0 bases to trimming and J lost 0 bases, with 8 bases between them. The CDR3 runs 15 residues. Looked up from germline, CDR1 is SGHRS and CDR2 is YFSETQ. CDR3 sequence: CASSLAYTSTDTQYF. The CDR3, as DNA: TGCGCCAGCAGCTTGGCCTATACTAGCACAGATACGCAGTATTTT.

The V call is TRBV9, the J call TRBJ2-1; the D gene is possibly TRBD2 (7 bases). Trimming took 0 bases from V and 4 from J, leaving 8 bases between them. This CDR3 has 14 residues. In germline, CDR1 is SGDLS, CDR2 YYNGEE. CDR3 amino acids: CASSVEGGYNEQFF. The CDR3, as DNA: TGTGCCAGCAGCGTAGAGGGGGGGTACAATGAGCAGTTCTTC.

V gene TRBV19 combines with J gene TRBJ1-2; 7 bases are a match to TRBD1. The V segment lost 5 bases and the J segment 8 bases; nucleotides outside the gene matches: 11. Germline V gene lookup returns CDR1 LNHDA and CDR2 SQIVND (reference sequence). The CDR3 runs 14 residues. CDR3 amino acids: CASSLQGIWSGYTF. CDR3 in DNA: TGTGCCAGTAGTCTACAGGGGATATGGAGCGGCTACACCTTC.

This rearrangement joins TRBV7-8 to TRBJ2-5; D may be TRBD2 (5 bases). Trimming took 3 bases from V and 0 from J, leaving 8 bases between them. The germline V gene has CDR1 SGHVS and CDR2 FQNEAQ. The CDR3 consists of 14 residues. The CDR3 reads CASSFSGYQETQYF. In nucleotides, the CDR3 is TGTGCCAGCAGCTTTTCGGGGTACCAAGAGACCCAGTACTTC.

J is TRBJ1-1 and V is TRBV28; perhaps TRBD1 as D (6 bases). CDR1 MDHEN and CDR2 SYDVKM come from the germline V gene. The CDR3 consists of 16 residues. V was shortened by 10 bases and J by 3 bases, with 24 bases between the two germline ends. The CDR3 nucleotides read TGTGCCACCGCCGCGCCGGTGGGGGCTGGAGACACTGAAGCTTTCTTT. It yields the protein CATAAPVGAGDTEAFF.

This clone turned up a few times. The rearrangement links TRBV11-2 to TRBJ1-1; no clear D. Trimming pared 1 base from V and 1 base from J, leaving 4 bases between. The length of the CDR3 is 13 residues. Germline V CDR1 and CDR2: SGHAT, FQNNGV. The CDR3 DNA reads TGTGCCAGCAGCTTAGGTGGGAACACTGAAGCTTTCTTT. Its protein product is CASSLGGNTEAFF.

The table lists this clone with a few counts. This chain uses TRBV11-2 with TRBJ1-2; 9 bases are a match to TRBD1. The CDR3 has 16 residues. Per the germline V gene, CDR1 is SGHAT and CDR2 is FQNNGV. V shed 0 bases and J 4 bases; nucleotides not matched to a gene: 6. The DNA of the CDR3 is TGTGCCAGCAGCTTAGACCGTAGGACAGGGGCCTATGGCTACACCTTC. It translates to CASSLDRRTGAYGYTF. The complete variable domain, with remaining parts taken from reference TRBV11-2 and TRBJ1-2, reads EAGVAQSPRYKIIEKRQSVAFWCNPISGHATLYWYQQILGQGPKLLIQFQNNGVVDDSQLPKDRFSAERLKGVDSTLKIQPAKLEDSAVYLCASSLDRRTGAYGYTFGSGTRLTVV.

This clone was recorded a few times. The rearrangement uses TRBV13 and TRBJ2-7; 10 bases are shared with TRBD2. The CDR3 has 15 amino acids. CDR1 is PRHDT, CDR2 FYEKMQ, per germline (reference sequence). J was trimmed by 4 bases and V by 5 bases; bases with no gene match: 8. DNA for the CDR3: TGTGCCAGCAGCACCGGACTAGCGGCAGTTTACGAGCAGTACTTC. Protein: CASSTGLAAVYEQYF.

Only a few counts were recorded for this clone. Written as DNA, the CDR3 is TGTGCCAGCTCACCCACTGGACAGGGGGCCACTGAAGCTTTCTTT. Protein: CASSPTGQGATEAFF. The chain recombines TRBV18 with TRBJ1-1; TRBD1 aligns across 11 bases. CDR3 length equals 15 residues. The germline gives CDR1 KGHSH, CDR2 LQKENI. V lost 3 bases to trimming and J lost 4 bases; unmatched junction nucleotides: 4.

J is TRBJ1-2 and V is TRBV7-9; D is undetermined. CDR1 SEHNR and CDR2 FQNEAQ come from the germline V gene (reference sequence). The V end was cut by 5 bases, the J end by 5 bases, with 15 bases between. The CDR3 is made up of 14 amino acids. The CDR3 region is CASSPGSAHYGYTF. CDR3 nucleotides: TGTGCCAGCAGCCCGGGTTCCGCACATTATGGCTACACCTTC.

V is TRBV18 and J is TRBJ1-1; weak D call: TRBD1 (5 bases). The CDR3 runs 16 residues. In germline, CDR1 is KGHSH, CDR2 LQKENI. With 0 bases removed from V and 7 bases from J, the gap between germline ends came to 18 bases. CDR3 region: CASSPPSGGVISEAFF. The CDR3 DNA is TGTGCCAGCTCACCACCGAGCGGGGGGGTGATAAGTGAAGCTTTCTTT.

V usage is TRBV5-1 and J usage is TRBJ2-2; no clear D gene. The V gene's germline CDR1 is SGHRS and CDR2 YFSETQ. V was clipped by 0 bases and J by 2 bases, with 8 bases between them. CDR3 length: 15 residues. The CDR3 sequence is CASSLDQSNTGELFF. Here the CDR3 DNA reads TGCGCCAGCAGCTTGGATCAGTCAAACACCGGGGAGCTGTTTTTT.

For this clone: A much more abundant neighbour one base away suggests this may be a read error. Written as DNA, the CDR3 is TGTGCCACCAGGCGGTATGGCTACACCTTC. Translation: CATRRYGYTF. The chain uses TRBV19 and TRBJ1-2; no clear D gene. The CDR3 loop spans 10 amino acids. V was cut by 10 bases and J by 5 bases, with 8 bases left in between. CDR1 and CDR2 (germline): LNHDA, SQIVND (reference sequence). Full variable domain (remainder filled in from reference TRBV19 and TRBJ1-2): DGGITQSPKYLFRKEGQNVTLSCEQNLNHDAMYWYRQDPGQGLRLIYYSQIVNDFQKGDIAEGYSVSREKKESFPLTVTSAQKNPTAFYLCATRRYGYTFGSGTRLTVV.

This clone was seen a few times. The CDR3 sequence is CASSTAGTGGEDGYTF. The CDR3 DNA sequence: TGTGCCAGCAGCACCGCCGGGACAGGGGGCGAGGATGGCTACACCTTC. The gene calls are TRBV28 and TRBJ1-2; 12 nucleotides align to TRBD1. Unmatched junction bases numbered 11, after V lost 6 bases and J lost 6 bases. Germline CDR1 is MDHEN and CDR2 is SYDVKM. This CDR3 has 16 residues.

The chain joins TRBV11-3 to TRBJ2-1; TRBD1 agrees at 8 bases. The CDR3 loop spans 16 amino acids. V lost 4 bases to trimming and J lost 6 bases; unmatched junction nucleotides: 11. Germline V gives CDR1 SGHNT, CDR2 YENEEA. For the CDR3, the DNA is TGTGCCAGCAGCTCGGACGGCCGGACAGGGTCCAATGAGCAGTTCTTC. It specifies CASSSDGRTGSNEQFF.

CDR3 sequence: CATSGPTGELFF. CDR3 coding DNA: TGTGCCACCAGCGGCCCGACCGGGGAGCTGTTTTTT. This rearrangement joins TRBV10-3 to TRBJ2-2, with a weak D call TRBD2 (5 bases). Looked up from germline, CDR1 is ENHRY and CDR2 is SYGVKD. Deletions cut 10 bases from V and 5 bases from J, with 11 bases between. The CDR3 contains 12 residues.

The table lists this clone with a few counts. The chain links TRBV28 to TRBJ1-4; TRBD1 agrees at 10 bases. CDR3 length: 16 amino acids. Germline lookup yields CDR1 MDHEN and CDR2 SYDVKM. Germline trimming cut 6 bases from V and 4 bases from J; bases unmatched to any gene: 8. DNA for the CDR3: TGTGCCAGCAGCACCGTGGACAGGGGGATTAATGAAAAACTGTTTTTT. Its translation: CASSTVDRGINEKLFF.

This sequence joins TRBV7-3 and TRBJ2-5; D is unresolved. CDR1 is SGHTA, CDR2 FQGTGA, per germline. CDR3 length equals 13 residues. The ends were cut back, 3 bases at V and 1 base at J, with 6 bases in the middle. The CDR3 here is CASSLTVQETQYF. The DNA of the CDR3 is TGTGCCAGCAGCTTGACGGTCCAAGAGACCCAGTACTTC.